The rows below give T cell receptor beta chains drawn from one sample of a study of Graves' ophthalmopathy and Graves' hyperthyroidism. One entry per CDR3 protein results from TCRdb running MiXCR on the multiplex PCR reads. In the table there are approximately 330,000 distinct CDR3 sequences, roughly a sixth of which are singletons. Sequencing used peripheral blood. These receptors originate from an adult man with Graves' ophthalmopathy. Both conserved end residues are part of each CDR3. The D gene is left open where the match is weak. The size entry gives how often the clone was seen (once, few, many) or a class if it is expanded.

abundance	v_gene	d_gene	j_gene	CDR3aa	CDR3nt
many	TRBV5-1	NA	TRBJ2-5	CASSPVFFEEGQTQYF	TGCGCCAGCAGCCCGGTGTTTTTTGAGGAGGGTCAGACCCAGTACTTC
many	TRBV7-2	TRBD1	TRBJ2-7	CASSKTGGAYEQYF	TGTGCCAGCAGCAAGACAGGGGGCGCATACGAGCAGTACTTC
many	TRBV19	NA	TRBJ2-5	CASAPEARSYQETQYF	TGTGCCAGTGCCCCGGAGGCTAGGAGTTACCAAGAGACCCAGTACTTC
many	TRBV6-1	NA	TRBJ1-2	CASSPARVNYGYTF	TGTGCCAGCAGCCCGGCACGGGTTAACTATGGCTACACCTTC
many	TRBV6-5	NA	TRBJ1-2	CASSSGQGSLYGYTF	TGTGCCAGCAGTTCGGGGCAGGGTTCCCTCTATGGCTACACCTTC
many	TRBV12-3/TRBV12-4	NA	TRBJ2-2	CASSFWDYQGTGELFF	TGTGCCAGCAGTTTTTGGGACTACCAGGGGACCGGGGAGCTGTTTTTT
many	TRBV20-1	NA	TRBJ1-5	CSATGGSNQPQHF	TGCAGTGCTACAGGAGGGAGCAATCAGCCCCAGCATTTT
many	TRBV11-2	TRBD2	TRBJ2-7	CASSLVAGTTSINEQYF	TGTGCCAGCAGCTTAGTGGCCGGGACTACATCCATCAACGAGCAGTACTTC
many	TRBV20-1	NA	TRBJ1-3	CSATRDNSGNTIYF	TGCAGTGCGACCCGGGACAACTCTGGAAACACCATATATTTT
many	TRBV12-3/TRBV12-4	NA	TRBJ1-5	CASRRGRGQPQHF	TGTGCCAGCCGCCGCGGGCGCGGGCAGCCCCAGCATTTT
many	TRBV3-1	TRBD1	TRBJ1-1	CASSQEGQRYTEAFF	TGTGCCAGCAGCCAAGAGGGACAGCGCTACACTGAAGCTTTCTTT
few	TRBV18	NA	TRBJ1-2	CTSSSTDYGYTF	TGTACCAGCTCCTCCACGGACTATGGCTACACCTTC
many	TRBV12-3/TRBV12-4	NA	TRBJ2-2	CASSLRLGGRTNTGELFF	TGTGCCAGCAGTTTAAGGCTGGGGGGACGGACGAACACCGGGGAGCTGTTTTTT
many	TRBV2	TRBD1	TRBJ1-1	CASTRDRGRGTEAFF	TGTGCCAGCACCCGGGACAGGGGGCGAGGGACTGAAGCTTTCTTT